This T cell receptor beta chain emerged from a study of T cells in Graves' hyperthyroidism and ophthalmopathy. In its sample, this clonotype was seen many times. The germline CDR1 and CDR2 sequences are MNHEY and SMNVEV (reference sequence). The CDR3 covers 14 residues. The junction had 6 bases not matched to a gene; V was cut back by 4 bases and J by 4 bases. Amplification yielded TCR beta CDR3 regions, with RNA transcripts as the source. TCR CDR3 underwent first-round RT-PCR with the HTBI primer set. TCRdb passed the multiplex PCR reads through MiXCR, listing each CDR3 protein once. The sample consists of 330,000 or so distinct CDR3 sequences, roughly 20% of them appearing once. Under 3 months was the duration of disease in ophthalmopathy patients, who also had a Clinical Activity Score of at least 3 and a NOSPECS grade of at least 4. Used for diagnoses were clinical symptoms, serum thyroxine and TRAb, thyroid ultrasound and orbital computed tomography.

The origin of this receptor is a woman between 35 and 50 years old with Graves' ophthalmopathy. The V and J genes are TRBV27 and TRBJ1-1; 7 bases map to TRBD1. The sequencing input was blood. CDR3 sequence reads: CASSSIGGPTEAFF. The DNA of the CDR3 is TGTGCCAGCAGTTCTATAGGGGGCCCCACTGAAGCTTTCTTT.